The rows below give T cell receptor beta chains drawn from one sample of a study of blood T cell repertoires in COVID-19. Measured with immunoSEQ multiplex PCR; TCRdb has only the in-frame clones, and not every one. The sample consists of 150,000 to 200,000 clones, more than 75% of them appearing once. Sequencing input: peripheral blood. The receptors shown here come from a human donor in a cohort sampled during active COVID-19. Both conserved end residues are part of each CDR3. D genes are given only for firm matches. Only part of the rows carry a size: once, few, many, or a class if the clone is expanded.

v_gene	j_gene	d_gene	abundance	CDR3nt	CDR3aa
TRBV2	TRBJ1-2	TRBD1	-	TGTGCCAGCTTTGGCAGGGGGCTGGGGGGCTACACCTTC	CASFGRGLGGYTF
TRBV20-1	TRBJ2-1	TRBD1	-	TGCAGTGCGTCGGGACAGAATGAGCAGTTCTTC	CSASGQNEQFF
TRBV5-1	TRBJ1-1	TRBD1	-	TGCGCCAGCAGCTCCGGACAGGGAGGGGCCACTGAAGCTTTCTTT	CASSSGQGGATEAFF
TRBV27	TRBJ1-6	TRBD1	-	TGTGCCAGCAGTCGATGGGACAGGGGCGGTTCACCCCTCCACTTT	CASSRWDRGGSPLHF
TRBV14	TRBJ1-6	-	-	TGTGCCAGCAGCATAAGACGGAGCTCCTATAATTCACCCCTCCACTTT	CASSIRRSSYNSPLHF
TRBV18	TRBJ2-6	-	-	TGTGCCAGCTCACCCCGAGCCGGGACTGATTACTCTGGGGCCAACGTCCTGACTTTC	CASSPRAGTDYSGANVLTF
TRBV3-1/TRBV3-2	TRBJ2-5	-	-	TGTGCCAGCAGCCCGGGACTTCCTCAGGAGACCCAGTACTTC	CASSPGLPQETQYF
TRBV19	TRBJ1-2	-	once	TGTGCCAGTAGTACCCAGGGTGTTCAATCCTATGGCTACACCTTC	CASSTQGVQSYGYTF
TRBV9	TRBJ2-1	TRBD2	-	TGTGCCAGCAGCGGCGGGACTAGCGGGTACAATGAGCAGTTCTTC	CASSGGTSGYNEQFF
TRBV18	TRBJ2-6	-	-	TGTGCCAGCTCACCGGGTACAGCTGGCTCTGGGGCCAACGTCCTGACTTTC	CASSPGTAGSGANVLTF
TRBV29-1	TRBJ1-5	TRBD1	-	TGCAGCGTTGAGACAGGGAGGAATCAGCCCCAGCATTTT	CSVETGRNQPQHF
TRBV28	TRBJ1-2	-	-	TGTGCCAGCAGTTTGAACAGGGCCTATGGCTACACCTTC	CASSLNRAYGYTF
TRBV10-2	TRBJ2-3	-	-	TGCGCCAGCTCCCGCGGTAGCACAGATACGCAGTATTTT	CASSRGSTDTQYF
TRBV9	TRBJ2-7	TRBD1	-	TGTGCCAGCAGCGCCGGACAGGGGCCTTCCTACGAGCAGTACTTC	CASSAGQGPSYEQYF
TRBV10-2	TRBJ2-6	TRBD1	-	TGCGCCAGCACCGGACAGGCCGGATCCGGCTCTGGGGCCAACGTCCTGACTTTC	CASTGQAGSGSGANVLTF
TRBV28	TRBJ2-7	TRBD2	-	TGTGCCAGCAGCTTTCCGTGGCGGGAGCCCTACGAGCAGTACTTC	CASSFPWREPYEQYF
TRBV4-2	TRBJ2-1	TRBD2	-	TGTGCCAGCAGCCGGGAAAAAGCGGGAGTAATCCGCAATGAGCAGTTCTTC	CASSREKAGVIRNEQFF
TRBV10-3	TRBJ1-4	-	-	TGTGCCATCAGTGAGAGGGGCGGGGAGGAAAAACTGTTTTTT	CAISERGGEEKLFF
TRBV11-2	TRBJ2-1	TRBD2	-	TGTGCCAGCAGCTTTCGGACTAGCGGGGGGCAATACAATGAGCAGTTCTTC	CASSFRTSGGQYNEQFF
TRBV10-2	TRBJ1-5	-	-	TGCGCCAGCAGTGAAGAGGTTTTTGCTCAGCCCCAGCATTTT	CASSEEVFAQPQHF
TRBV18	TRBJ2-7	-	-	TGTGCCAGCTCCCAACAGACAGGCCCTGCTAGTGAGCAGTACTTC	CASSQQTGPASEQYF
TRBV6-2/TRBV6-3	TRBJ2-7	-	-	TGTGCCAGCAGTTACGCAATCCATAGGGATTCCAGAACGGGGGAGCAGTACTTC	CASSYAIHRDSRTGEQYF
TRBV19	TRBJ2-7	TRBD1	-	TGTGCCAGTAGTACCCTACAGGGGGAGCAGTACTTC	CASSTLQGEQYF
TRBV29-1	TRBJ1-1	-	few	TGCAGCGTTAGCCGGGACACCCGGGTTTCTTTCTTT	CSVSRDTRVSFF
TRBV9	TRBJ2-1	TRBD2	once	TGTGCCAGCAGCGCCCGACTAGCGGGGGGGCTTAATGAGCAGTTCTTC	CASSARLAGGLNEQFF
TRBV24-1	TRBJ2-3	-	-	TGTGCCACCAGTGGTCAAGCTGCCCCGGGAACGCAGTATTTT	CATSGQAAPGTQYF
TRBV12-3/TRBV12-4	TRBJ2-1	-	-	TGTGCCAGCACTCAGGGGTCTGAGCAGTTCTTC	CASTQGSEQFF
TRBV6-5	TRBJ1-2	-	-	TGTGCCAGCAGGGGGCAGGGGCAAGAGGGCTACACCTTC	CASRGQGQEGYTF
TRBV18	TRBJ2-7	-	-	TGTGCCAGCTCACCACGGGAGGAGCAGTACTTC	CASSPREEQYF
TRBV5-5	TRBJ2-7	-	-	TGTGCCGGATTTGACAGACCGTACTTC	CAGFDRPYF
TRBV6-6	TRBJ1-5	TRBD1	-	TGTGCTAGCAGGACAGGGGGGTTTCAGCCCCAGCATTTT	CASRTGGFQPQHF
TRBV18	TRBJ1-3	-	once	TGTGCCAGCTCACCACCCGCGGGATCCGGAAACACCATATATTTT	CASSPPAGSGNTIYF
TRBV9	TRBJ1-2	TRBD1	-	TGTGCCAGCAGCGGGGGACAGGTCCTTAACTATGGCTACACCTTC	CASSGGQVLNYGYTF
TRBV29-1	TRBJ2-1	-	once	TGCAGCGGCGGGACTCTGGGCAATGAGCAGTTCTTC	CSGGTLGNEQFF
TRBV19	TRBJ1-5	TRBD1	-	TGTGCCAGTAGTATTGGGACAGGGTGGGGGCAGCCCCAGCATTTT	CASSIGTGWGQPQHF
TRBV12-3/TRBV12-4	TRBJ2-2	-	-	TGTGCCAGCAGCTTCCGGGACACCGGGGAGCTGTTTTTT	CASSFRDTGELFF
TRBV7-6	TRBJ2-7	TRBD2	-	TGTGCCGGAATCAGTCCGGGACTAGCGCCCTACGAGCAGTACTTC	CAGISPGLAPYEQYF
TRBV4-2	TRBJ2-3	TRBD2	-	TGTGCCAGCAGCCAAGATACTAGCGGACCCACAGATACGCAGTATTTT	CASSQDTSGPTDTQYF
TRBV28	TRBJ2-5	-	-	TGTGCCAGCAGCCCTCAAAGCCACGGAGAGACCCAGTACTTC	CASSPQSHGETQYF
TRBV21-1	TRBJ2-7	-	-	TGTGCCAGCAGCAACTGGCCGGACAAAATCTACGAGCAGTACTTC	CASSNWPDKIYEQYF
TRBV6-6	TRBJ1-6	-	-	TGTGCCAGCAGTCCCAGGTGGATTCCCCTCCACTTT	CASSPRWIPLHF